The 22 T cell receptor beta chains presented below share a single source sample, sequenced in a study of glioma-infiltrating T cells after dendritic cell vaccination. Time point given: after dendritic cell vaccination, including at tumor progression/relapse. Some clones are missing from TCRdb's copy, which holds only in-frame ones; the method was immunoSEQ multiplex PCR. The repertoire holds 85,000 to 100,000 clones, with about 85% as singletons. This specimen was blood, taken after dendritic cell vaccination. The receptor source for this set is a human donor with glioblastoma.

The J gene is TRBJ2-1, the V gene TRBV27; no clear D. Trimming pared 2 bases from V and 4 bases from J, leaving 6 bases between. CDR1 and CDR2 (germline): MNHEY, SMNVEV (reference sequence). This CDR3 has 13 residues. The CDR3 sequence is CASSLGEYNEQFF. CDR3 sequence (DNA): TGTGCCAGCAGTTTAGGAGAGTACAATGAGCAGTTCTTC.

This chain connects TRBV4-2 to TRBJ2-5, with 11 bases identical to TRBD2. The CDR3 is 18 residues long. V shed 0 bases, J shed 4 bases, and the junction held 10 bases outside the gene matches. Germline V CDR1 and CDR2: LGHNA, YNFKEQ. In DNA form, the CDR3 reads TGTGCCAGCAGCCAAGATCGGAGTAGCGGGAGGGCGGGAGAGACCCAGTACTTC. Its translation is CASSQDRSSGRAGETQYF.

The V and J genes are TRBV11-2 and TRBJ2-7; 12 nucleotides match TRBD1. The CDR3 is 17 residues long. Losses at the gene ends were 5 bases for V and 1 base for J; bases not matched to a gene: 9. Germline-derived CDR1 and CDR2 are SGHAT and FQNNGV. Written as DNA, the CDR3 is TGTGCCAGCAGCCTGGGGACAGGGGGCACCCCTTCCTACGAGCAGTACTTC. Protein sequence: CASSLGTGGTPSYEQYF.

This rearrangement joins TRBV5-1 to TRBJ2-1; 8 bases line up with TRBD2. Germline lookup yields CDR1 SGHRS and CDR2 YFSETQ. Trimming cost V 0 bases and J 4 bases; bases outside gene matches: 12. CDR3 length equals 18 residues. In DNA form, the CDR3 reads TGCGCCAGCAGCTTGGTAGGGTCTCAACGGGGGGGGTACAATGAGCAGTTCTTC. Its translation is CASSLVGSQRGGYNEQFF.

The chain has TRBV11-2 and TRBJ2-7, with 7 positions matching TRBD2. This CDR3 region has 16 residues. Germline trimming cut 6 bases from V and 5 bases from J; bases unmatched to any gene: 16. Germline V lookup: CDR1 SGHAT, CDR2 FQNNGV. As DNA, the CDR3 is TGTGCCAGCAGTCACCCTCGGCTAGCGGAAACCAACGAGCAGTACTTC. It yields the protein CASSHPRLAETNEQYF.

The chain has TRBV18 and TRBJ2-7; a possible D gene is TRBD2 (5 bases). There are 14 residues in the CDR3. Deletions cut 4 bases from V and 2 bases from J, with 12 bases between. CDR1 is KGHSH, CDR2 LQKENI, per germline. CDR3 amino acids: CASSRSGDPYEQYF. CDR3 coding DNA: TGTGCCAGCTCACGTTCCGGGGATCCCTACGAGCAGTACTTC.

This chain links TRBV5-5 with TRBJ1-1, with TRBD1 matching over 9 bases. The V and J ends lost 7 bases and 3 bases, in that order; junction bases with no gene match: 10. This CDR3 is built from 15 residues. Per germline, CDR1 SGHKS and CDR2 YYEKEE (reference sequence). The CDR3 DNA follows: TGTGCCAGCGGATTAACAGGGGGCGCGGACACTGAAGCTTTCTTT. Its protein product is CASGLTGGADTEAFF.

The chain employs TRBV5-4 and TRBJ2-3; possible D gene TRBD1, 6 bases. Germline-derived CDR1 and CDR2 are SGHNT and YYREEE (reference sequence). The CDR3 is 15 amino acids. The V and J ends lost 0 bases and 1 base respectively, with 9 bases between them. The CDR3 region has the DNA TGTGCCAGCAGCTTGGAAGACAGGCGCACAGATACGCAGTATTTT. Translation gives CASSLEDRRTDTQYF. Filled out from reference TRBV5-4 and TRBJ2-3, the complete variable domain reads ETGVTQSPTHLIKTRGQQVTLRCSSQSGHNTVSWYQQALGQGPQFIFQYYREEENGRGNFPPRFSGLQFPNYSSELNVNALELDDSALYLCASSLEDRRTDTQYFGPGTRLTVL.

This clone was seen only a few times. The J gene is TRBJ2-3, the V gene TRBV4-1; TRBD2 matches at 11 bases. J was trimmed by 0 bases and V by 0 bases; bases with no gene match: 8. The germline CDR1 and CDR2 sequences are MGHRA and YSYEKL. The CDR3 is 19 residues long. The CDR3 DNA follows: TGCGCCAGCAGCCAAGAGGGAGTAGCGGGGGGGCCTAGCACAGATACGCAGTATTTT. Protein: CASSQEGVAGGPSTDTQYF.

This clone was seen just once. The CDR3, as DNA: TGTGCCAGCAGCGGTCGGCGGGGTGGGCAAGAGACCCAGTACTTC. Its translation: CASSGRRGGQETQYF. The rearrangement links TRBV25-1 to TRBJ2-5, with a possible D match to TRBD2 (6 bases). Germline CDR1 reads MGHDK; CDR2 reads SYGVNS. Trimming removed 6 bases at V and 2 bases at J, with 16 bases between. This CDR3 is built from 15 residues.

The chain has TRBV27 and TRBJ1-4; D is unresolved. Germline values: CDR1 MNHEY, CDR2 SMNVEV (reference sequence). The CDR3 has 15 residues. V was shortened by 4 bases and J by 8 bases, with 17 bases between the two germline ends. CDR3 amino acids: CASSSWRTPGEKLFF. CDR3 DNA: TGTGCCAGCAGTTCATGGAGGACCCCCGGAGAAAAACTGTTTTTT.

J is TRBJ2-5 and V is TRBV7-9, with TRBD1 matching 7 bases. Per the germline V gene, CDR1 is SEHNR and CDR2 is FQNEAQ (reference sequence). The CDR3 contains 17 residues. With 1 base clipped from V and 2 bases from J, the junction kept 10 bases outside the gene matches. The CDR3 here is CASSLGDSGLPQETQYF. The DNA for the CDR3 is TGTGCCAGCAGCTTAGGGGACAGTGGACTCCCTCAAGAGACCCAGTACTTC.

This clone was recorded only once. The chain has TRBV30 and TRBJ2-4, with 11 bases fitting TRBD2. This CDR3 spans 14 amino acids. Trimming took 2 bases from V and 5 from J; bases not matched to a gene: 2. Germline CDR1 is GTSNPN and CDR2 is SVGIG (reference sequence). The CDR3 nucleotides read TGTGCCTGGAGTCTGGGACTAGCGGAAAACATTCAGTACTTC. It translates to CAWSLGLAENIQYF.

The rearrangement joins TRBV27 to TRBJ2-7; 15 bases map to TRBD2. Germline CDR1 and CDR2: MNHEY and SMNVEV (reference sequence). The CDR3 sequence is 16 residues long. V lost 5 bases, J lost 4 bases, and 6 bases stayed unmatched. CDR3 loop: CASSRGLAGGPYEQYF. DNA of the CDR3: TGTGCCAGCAGTCGCGGACTAGCGGGAGGGCCGTACGAGCAGTACTTC.

The chain has TRBV19 and TRBJ1-6; TRBD1 might be the D (5 bases). CDR1 is LNHDA and CDR2 is SQIVND in the germline V gene (reference sequence). The CDR3 has 13 amino acids. V lost 8 bases to trimming and J lost 7 bases, with 12 bases between them. CDR3 region: CASRGGRNSPLHF. The CDR3 DNA reads TGTGCCAGTCGGGGGGGGAGAAATTCACCCCTCCACTTT.

This chain joins TRBV7-9 and TRBJ1-6; D gene uncertain. The V and J ends lost 0 bases and 6 bases respectively, with 6 bases between them. The CDR3 totals 14 residues. Germline-derived CDR1 and CDR2 are SEHNR and FQNEAQ (reference sequence). The CDR3 coding sequence is TGTGCCAGCAGCTTAGCCGCCGGTAATTCACCCCTCCACTTT. This codes for CASSLAAGNSPLHF.

The gene calls are TRBV5-8 and TRBJ2-1; 10 nucleotides align to TRBD2. Trimming removed 2 bases from V and 3 bases from J; junction bases left unmatched: 2. Germline V gene lookup returns CDR1 SGHTS and CDR2 YDEGEE. The CDR3 has 15 amino acids. The CDR3 nucleotides are TGTGCCAGCAGCTTCGAGCGGGGGGGCTACAATGAGCAGTTCTTC. This codes for CASSFERGGYNEQFF. Filled out from reference TRBV5-8 and TRBJ2-1, the complete variable domain reads EAGVTQSPTHLIKTRGQQATLRCSPISGHTSVYWYQQALGLGLQFLLWYDEGEERNRGNFPPRFSGRQFPNYSSELNVNALELEDSALYLCASSFERGGYNEQFFGPGTRLTVL.

The V call is TRBV14, the J call TRBJ2-1; TRBD2 agrees at 11 bases. This CDR3 is built from 13 residues. With 7 bases clipped from V and 9 bases from J, the junction kept 5 bases outside the gene matches. From germline, CDR1 is SGHDN and CDR2 FVKESK. This CDR3 reads CASTSGRWSEQFF. The CDR3, as DNA: TGTGCCAGCACTAGCGGGAGGTGGAGTGAGCAGTTCTTC.

The chain carries TRBV5-3 and TRBJ1-5, with D unclear. TRBV5-3 is an open reading frame whose function is uncertain. CDR3 size: 15 residues. V shed 1 base and J shed 2 bases, with 10 bases lying between them. The DNA for the CDR3 is TGTGCCAGAAGCTTGCGGGTAAAGGGCAATCAGCCCCAGCATTTT. The encoded protein is CARSLRVKGNQPQHF.

The chain carries TRBV14 and TRBJ2-7; TRBD1 might be the D (5 bases). Trimming removed 1 base from V and 1 base from J, with 14 bases in between. The CDR3 sequence is 16 residues long. Germline CDR1 is SGHDN and CDR2 is FVKESK. CDR3: CASSQASGKFSYEQYF. The CDR3 region has the DNA TGTGCCAGCAGCCAAGCATCAGGGAAATTTTCCTACGAGCAGTACTTC.

This chain uses TRBV6-1 with TRBJ1-1, with unresolved D. The CDR3 totals 13 residues. Germline CDR1 is MNHNS and CDR2 is SASEGT. V lost 2 bases and J 10 bases, leaving 14 bases between the germline ends. In DNA, the CDR3 is TGTGCCAGCAGTGAAATAGGGAAGGCGGGAGCTTTCTTT. Translating gives CASSEIGKAGAFF.

The chain is built from TRBV6-1 and TRBJ1-2, with D possibly matching TRBD1 (6 bases). This CDR3 has 14 amino acids. Germline CDR1 is MNHNS and CDR2 is SASEGT. V was pared by 5 bases and J by 2 bases, with 12 bases between. The CDR3 is CASSSSDRNYGYTF. In DNA form, the CDR3 reads TGTGCCAGCAGTTCCTCCGACAGGAACTATGGCTACACCTTC.